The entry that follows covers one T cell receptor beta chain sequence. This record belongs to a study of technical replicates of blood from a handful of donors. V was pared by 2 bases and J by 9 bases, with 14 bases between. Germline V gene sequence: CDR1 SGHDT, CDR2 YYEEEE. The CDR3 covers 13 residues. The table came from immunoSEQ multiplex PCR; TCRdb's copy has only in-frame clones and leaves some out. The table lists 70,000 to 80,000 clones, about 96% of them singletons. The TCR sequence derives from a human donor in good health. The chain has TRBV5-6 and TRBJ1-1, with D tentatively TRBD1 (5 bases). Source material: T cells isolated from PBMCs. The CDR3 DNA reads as TGTGCCAGCAGCTTCCAGGGCCCCGAACAAGCTTTCTTT. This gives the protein CASSFQGPEQAFF.